This TCR beta chain was identified during a study of PD-1 blockade in classical Hodgkin lymphoma. Notes on this clone: The antigen is undetermined.

Whole-study results and caveats: Newly diagnosed patients were said to have less baseline TCR diversity than healthy donors did. CD4+ but not CD8+ TCR diversity rose significantly by C4D1. Among the patients, those starting nivolumab under 1 year after ASCT were excluded. Complete responders had baseline diversity similar to newly diagnosed patients.

Profiled with immunoSEQ multiplex PCR; TCRdb holds only in-frame clones, not every one. The repertoire consists of approximately 100,000 clones, with more than 85% occurring once and the leading ten covering around 6.6%. No patient escaped relapse after autologous stem cell transplantation, and brentuximab vedotin exposure varied. CDR1 is ENHRY and CDR2 is SYGVKD in the germline V gene. The V end lost 8 bases, the J end lost 2 bases, and 6 bases lay between the germline ends. The CDR3 has 11 amino acids. The sequence was obtained from a human donor with classical Hodgkin lymphoma. V gene TRBV10-3 combines with J gene TRBJ1-2, with unresolved D. Sequenced material: peripheral blood mononuclear cells (PBMCs), taken before the second cycle of nivolumab. The DNA for the CDR3 is TGTGCCATCCAGGAGAACTATGGCTACACCTTC. Amino acid sequence: CAIQENYGYTF.